This is a list of T cell receptor beta chains from one sample in a study of T-cell reconstitution after alpha-beta-depleted transplantation in children. A single record per CDR3 protein comes from TCRdb applying MiXCR to the PCR reads. Among under 300,000 distinct CDR3 sequences listed, approximately 10% were seen once. This specimen consisted of peripheral blood, obtained 180 days after TCRalphabeta/CD19-depleted stem cell transplant. The receptors come from a male patient aged 2-10 years who had a stem cell transplant for chronic granulomatous disease, so the T cells may come from the graft donor. The CDR3 runs from the conserved cysteine through the conserved F or W. Fields, in order: clone size, V gene, D gene, J gene, CDR3 DNA, CDR3 protein. A D gene is named only where the DNA matches it firmly. Rows may omit the clone size; those that give it use once, few, many or a size class.

clone size: many
V gene: TRBV10-3
D gene: NA
J gene: TRBJ2-1
CDR3 DNA: TGTGCCATCAGTCGCAGCGGCGAGCAGTTCTTC
CDR3 protein: CAISRSGEQFF

clone size: many
V gene: TRBV6-5
D gene: NA
J gene: TRBJ1-2
CDR3 DNA: TGTGCCAGCAGTTACTCGTACCTACTCTATGGCTACACCTTC
CDR3 protein: CASSYSYLLYGYTF

clone size: once
V gene: TRBV7-2
D gene: NA
J gene: TRBJ2-1
CDR3 DNA: TGTGCCAGCAGCTTAGTCGGGCAGATCTTCCAGGGGCCCAATGAGCAGTTCTTC
CDR3 protein: CASSLVGQIFQGPNEQFF

clone size: many
V gene: TRBV15
D gene: NA
J gene: TRBJ2-2
CDR3 DNA: TGTGCCACCAGCAGAGCTGGGAACTGGTTTAATTGGGGCGGGGAGCTGTTTTTT
CDR3 protein: CATSRAGNWFNWGGELFF

clone size: NA
V gene: TRBV29-1
D gene: NA
J gene: TRBJ1-1
CDR3 DNA: TGCAGCGTTGAAGGCCCAGGGGTGAACACTGAAGCTTTCTTT
CDR3 protein: CSVEGPGVNTEAFF

clone size: few
V gene: TRBV29-1
D gene: NA
J gene: TRBJ2-3
CDR3 DNA: TGCAGCGCCGGGGTCAGGGCTCTCACAGATACGCAGTATTTT
CDR3 protein: CSAGVRALTDTQYF

clone size: many
V gene: TRBV11-2
D gene: TRBD2
J gene: TRBJ2-4
CDR3 DNA: TGTGCCAGCAGCCCCGGGGGGGGCCCCTCTTACTTC
CDR3 protein: CASSPGGGPSYF

clone size: many
V gene: TRBV10-2
D gene: NA
J gene: TRBJ2-5
CDR3 DNA: TGCGCCAGCGAAGCAGGCCAAGAGACCCAGTACTTC
CDR3 protein: CASEAGQETQYF

clone size: many
V gene: TRBV5-1
D gene: TRBD1
J gene: TRBJ1-5
CDR3 DNA: TGCGCCAGCAGCCCGGGACAGGGGACGCATCAGCCCCAGCATTTT
CDR3 protein: CASSPGQGTHQPQHF

clone size: many
V gene: TRBV5-1
D gene: NA
J gene: TRBJ2-2
CDR3 DNA: TGCGCCAGCAGCCCACCAGGCCCGAACACCGGGGAGCTGTTTTTT
CDR3 protein: CASSPPGPNTGELFF

clone size: many
V gene: TRBV28
D gene: TRBD2
J gene: TRBJ2-5
CDR3 DNA: TGTGCCAGCAGTTTGCTGGGACTAAAAGAGACCCAGTACTTC
CDR3 protein: CASSLLGLKETQYF

clone size: NA
V gene: TRBV19
D gene: TRBD1
J gene: TRBJ1-1
CDR3 DNA: TGTGCCAGTAGGCTGGACAGGTGGAACACTGAAGCTTTCTTT
CDR3 protein: CASRLDRWNTEAFF

clone size: NA
V gene: TRBV12-3/TRBV12-4
D gene: TRBD2
J gene: TRBJ2-1
CDR3 DNA: TGTGCCAGCAGTTTACTTCGGCTAGCGGGAGTCAATGAGCAGTTCTTC
CDR3 protein: CASSLLRLAGVNEQFF

clone size: many
V gene: TRBV10-3
D gene: TRBD1
J gene: TRBJ2-1
CDR3 DNA: TGTGCCACACACCACAGGGGACAGGGAGAAATCAATGAGCAGTTCTTC
CDR3 protein: CATHHRGQGEINEQFF

clone size: many
V gene: TRBV5-1
D gene: NA
J gene: TRBJ2-1
CDR3 DNA: TGCGCCAGCAGCCCCGAAAGCCCTAAGGACAATGAGCAGTTCTTC
CDR3 protein: CASSPESPKDNEQFF

clone size: many
V gene: TRBV2
D gene: TRBD1
J gene: TRBJ2-1
CDR3 DNA: TGTGCCAGCACCAACAGGGGACGCGTCTACAATGAGCAGTTCTTC
CDR3 protein: CASTNRGRVYNEQFF

clone size: many
V gene: TRBV18
D gene: TRBD2
J gene: TRBJ2-3
CDR3 DNA: TGTGCCAGCTCACCACAATTTTTAGCGGGACGCACAGATACGCAGTATTTT
CDR3 protein: CASSPQFLAGRTDTQYF

clone size: many
V gene: TRBV11-2
D gene: NA
J gene: TRBJ2-7
CDR3 DNA: TGTGCCAGCAGCTTGGTGGACGGGGTCTACGAGCAGTACTTC
CDR3 protein: CASSLVDGVYEQYF

clone size: many
V gene: TRBV27
D gene: NA
J gene: TRBJ1-2
CDR3 DNA: TGTGCCAGCAGCCCTATGTGGTCTTCGGGGTATGGCTACACCTTC
CDR3 protein: CASSPMWSSGYGYTF

clone size: few
V gene: TRBV18
D gene: TRBD1
J gene: TRBJ2-5
CDR3 DNA: TGTGCCAGCTCACCCGCGAATCGACAGGGCCGAGAGACCCAGTACTTC
CDR3 protein: CASSPANRQGRETQYF

clone size: many
V gene: TRBV3-1
D gene: NA
J gene: TRBJ2-2
CDR3 DNA: TGTGCCAGCAGCCAAGATGGACGAGGCACCGGAACCCCCACCGGGGAGCTGTTTTTT
CDR3 protein: CASSQDGRGTGTPTGELFF

clone size: many
V gene: TRBV2
D gene: TRBD2
J gene: TRBJ2-2
CDR3 DNA: TGTGCCAGCAGTGAATTATCCCCCGGGACTAGAAACACCGGGGAGCTGTTTTTT
CDR3 protein: CASSELSPGTRNTGELFF

clone size: many
V gene: TRBV9
D gene: NA
J gene: TRBJ1-2
CDR3 DNA: TGTGCCAGCAGCGTAGCGGTCGGATCTAACTATGGCTACACCTTC
CDR3 protein: CASSVAVGSNYGYTF

clone size: many
V gene: TRBV4-1
D gene: NA
J gene: TRBJ2-5
CDR3 DNA: TGCGCCAGCAGCCAAGAAAAGCTACCGGGACAACAAGAGACCCAGTACTTC
CDR3 protein: CASSQEKLPGQQETQYF

clone size: many
V gene: TRBV20-1
D gene: NA
J gene: TRBJ1-6
CDR3 DNA: TGCAGTGCCCCCGTAACCTATAATTCACCCCTCCACTTT
CDR3 protein: CSAPVTYNSPLHF

clone size: NA
V gene: TRBV5-4
D gene: NA
J gene: TRBJ2-1
CDR3 DNA: TGTGCCAGCAGCTTGGCGCCAGAAAGGGAGCAGTTCTTC
CDR3 protein: CASSLAPEREQFF

clone size: many
V gene: TRBV10-2
D gene: TRBD2
J gene: TRBJ2-7
CDR3 DNA: TGCGCCAGCAGTGGAAGGCTAGCGGGAGGGAGCTCCTACGAGCAGTACTTC
CDR3 protein: CASSGRLAGGSSYEQYF

clone size: many
V gene: TRBV7-6
D gene: NA
J gene: TRBJ2-1
CDR3 DNA: TGTGCCAGCAGCAAAGACTCCGGGACGCCCGGGTTCTTC
CDR3 protein: CASSKDSGTPGFF

clone size: NA
V gene: TRBV19
D gene: NA
J gene: TRBJ2-1
CDR3 DNA: TGTGCCAGTAGTATAGTGGACAGCCATAATGAGCAGTTCTTC
CDR3 protein: CASSIVDSHNEQFF

clone size: many
V gene: TRBV4-1
D gene: NA
J gene: TRBJ2-3
CDR3 DNA: TGCGCCAGCAGCCAAGAGATAGGAAGCACAGATACGCAGTATTTT
CDR3 protein: CASSQEIGSTDTQYF

clone size: many
V gene: TRBV28
D gene: NA
J gene: TRBJ2-7
CDR3 DNA: TGTGCCAGCCGAGAAACAGGGTTCTACGAGCAGTACTTC
CDR3 protein: CASRETGFYEQYF

clone size: many
V gene: TRBV5-1
D gene: TRBD2
J gene: TRBJ2-7
CDR3 DNA: TGCGCCAGCAGCTTGGGACTAGCAGACGAGCAGTACTTC
CDR3 protein: CASSLGLADEQYF

clone size: few
V gene: TRBV20-1
D gene: NA
J gene: TRBJ2-7
CDR3 DNA: TGCAGTGCTATCGAACCGGGGCAAATACCCTACGAGCAGTACTTC
CDR3 protein: CSAIEPGQIPYEQYF

clone size: few
V gene: TRBV6-5
D gene: NA
J gene: TRBJ2-1
CDR3 DNA: TGTGCCAGCAGTTACTCTTTTACTAGCACCAATGAGCAGTTCTTC
CDR3 protein: CASSYSFTSTNEQFF

clone size: many
V gene: TRBV6-9
D gene: NA
J gene: TRBJ2-4
CDR3 DNA: TGTGCCAACACCGGGAAAATGAGAGCCAAAAACATTCAGTACTTC
CDR3 protein: CANTGKMRAKNIQYF

clone size: NA
V gene: TRBV7-9
D gene: NA
J gene: TRBJ2-4
CDR3 DNA: TGTGCCAGCAGCTTAGCTCTGGGAAGAAAAAGCATTCAGTACTTC
CDR3 protein: CASSLALGRKSIQYF

clone size: many
V gene: TRBV7-2
D gene: TRBD1
J gene: TRBJ2-7
CDR3 DNA: TGTGCCAGCAACACAGGGGGCAGTTCCTACGAGCAGTACTTC
CDR3 protein: CASNTGGSSYEQYF

clone size: many
V gene: TRBV28
D gene: NA
J gene: TRBJ1-6
CDR3 DNA: TGTGCCAGCAGCCGACAGAGCAACAATTCACCCCTCCACTTT
CDR3 protein: CASSRQSNNSPLHF

clone size: many
V gene: TRBV20-1
D gene: NA
J gene: TRBJ1-5
CDR3 DNA: TGCAGTGCTAGCGCGCCGGGACACGGCGCAAATCAGCCCCAGCATTTT
CDR3 protein: CSASAPGHGANQPQHF

clone size: many
V gene: TRBV5-1
D gene: TRBD1
J gene: TRBJ2-1
CDR3 DNA: TGCGCCAGCAGCGGGCCAGGGGGCGACCAGCAGTTCTTC
CDR3 protein: CASSGPGGDQQFF

clone size: many
V gene: TRBV10-2
D gene: TRBD1
J gene: TRBJ1-2
CDR3 DNA: TGCGCCACCTCGACAGGGGGTTTTGATGGCTACACCTTC
CDR3 protein: CATSTGGFDGYTF

clone size: many
V gene: TRBV7-6
D gene: NA
J gene: TRBJ2-7
CDR3 DNA: TGTGCCAGCAGCCCTTTGGGAGGAACCTACGAGCAGTACTTC
CDR3 protein: CASSPLGGTYEQYF